These 3 T cell receptor beta chains share one sample of origin, sequenced in a study of blood T cells in healthy people across ages (dated by TCRdb to 2014 to 2015). The library was made by 5' RACE. This sample was sequenced with an Illumina HiSeq 2500. A second PCR of roughly 7 to 11 cycles was performed with a sample-barcoded 5' primer and a J-beta primer mix. The public sequencing data were trimmed at Q25 with fastp and processed into clonotypes with MiXCR by TCRdb, which kept only in-frame beta chains. Each record represents a unique CDR3 protein, reported with the most common genes and DNA among its rows. In this sample the table shows 1.5 million to 2 million distinct CDR3 sequences, 49% of which occur a single time. The ten largest clonotypes hold 2.1% of the sample. Material for sequencing was blood. Receptors were obtained from a woman aged 40 to 55 in good health.

V usage is TRBV6-5 and J usage is TRBJ2-3, with D unresolved. The CDR3 runs to 14 residues. The germline gives CDR1 MNHEY, CDR2 SVGAGI. V shed 2 bases and J shed 8 bases, with 14 bases lying between them. Written as DNA, the CDR3 is TGTGCCAGCAGTTACCGGGCCGAGTTTGGTACGCAGTATTTT. As protein: CASSYRAEFGTQYF.

The chain uses TRBV5-1 and TRBJ2-3, with D maybe TRBD2 (5 bases). The CDR3 length is 16 residues. V lost 4 bases and J 6 bases, leaving 21 bases between the germline ends. Germline V gene lookup returns CDR1 SGHRS and CDR2 YFSETQ. The CDR3 loop reads CASSAGLEAGGDTQYF. CDR3 DNA: TGCGCCAGCAGCGCCGGGCTAGAGGCGGGCGGGGATACGCAGTATTTT.

To note about this clonotype: An end of the junction differs from the germline gene, which may be a read error. The chain employs TRBV25-1 and TRBJ1-2, with D unclear. The germline CDR1 and CDR2 sequences are MGHDK and SYGVNS. This CDR3 is 12 amino acids long. CDR3 DNA sequence: TGTGCCAGGAGTGAAAGATTAAATGGCTACACCTTC. This sequence encodes CARSERLNGYTF.